These T cell receptor beta chains were read from a single sample in a study of T-cell reconstitution after alpha-beta-depleted transplantation in children. TCRdb independently ran MiXCR on the PCR reads; one entry per CDR3 protein. The sample has some 520,000 distinct CDR3 sequences, approximately 32% seen once. The sequences come from PBMCs from the stem cell graft donor, collected from the stem cell graft. The receptors shown here come from a human donor who donated a stem cell graft to a child with aplastic anemia. The CDR3 runs from the conserved cysteine through the conserved F or W. D genes are given only for firm matches. The size of a clone is reported for some rows only, either as once, few or many, or as a class for expanded clones.

V	size	J	D	CDR3	DNA
TRBV5-1	few	TRBJ2-3	TRBD2	CASSSGGTSGTDTQYF	TGCGCCAGCAGCTCGGGGGGGACTAGCGGCACAGATACGCAGTATTTT
TRBV9	-	TRBJ2-1	-	CASSVTGDSYNEQFF	TGTGCCAGCAGCGTAACAGGTGATTCCTACAATGAGCAGTTCTTC
TRBV20-1	-	TRBJ2-1	TRBD2	CSSSRGELANEQFF	TGCAGTTCAAGCCGAGGGGAACTAGCGAATGAGCAGTTCTTC
TRBV18	-	TRBJ2-6	TRBD1	CASSPSQGQGSSGANVLTF	TGTGCCAGCTCACCAAGCCAGGGACAGGGTAGCTCTGGGGCCAACGTCCTGACTTTC
TRBV7-9	-	TRBJ2-5	TRBD2	CASSRGGLVETQYF	TGTGCCAGCAGCCGGGGGGGGCTTGTAGAGACCCAGTACTTC
TRBV27	once	TRBJ2-5	TRBD2	CASSLSGDAGGTQYF	TGTGCCAGCAGTTTATCAGGGGACGCGGGGGGGACCCAGTACTTC
TRBV7-2	few	TRBJ2-4	-	CASSLRGNIQYF	TGTGCCAGCAGCTTACGGGGGAACATTCAGTACTTC
TRBV6-2/TRBV6-3	few	TRBJ2-1	-	CASSESGPFYNEQFF	TGTGCCAGCAGCGAAAGCGGGCCCTTTTACAATGAGCAGTTCTTC
TRBV27	once	TRBJ2-1	-	CASISRVGSSYNEQFF	TGTGCCAGCATCTCTCGGGTGGGGAGCTCCTACAATGAGCAGTTCTTC
TRBV15	-	TRBJ2-1	-	CATSRDWGPSQRLVNEQFF	TGTGCCACCAGCAGAGACTGGGGCCCTAGTCAGCGGTTGGTCAATGAGCAGTTCTTC
TRBV5-1	once	TRBJ2-1	TRBD2	CASSPAGTSGRNEQFF	TGCGCCAGCAGCCCCGCAGGGACTAGCGGACGCAATGAGCAGTTCTTC
TRBV18	-	TRBJ2-1	-	CASSPPSQQEQFF	TGTGCCAGCTCACCACCAAGCCAGCAGGAGCAGTTCTTC
TRBV5-1	-	TRBJ2-1	-	CASSLTFNEQFF	TGCGCCAGCAGCCTCACTTTCAATGAGCAGTTCTTC
TRBV5-1	-	TRBJ1-1	-	CASSFNAGTNTEAFF	TGCGCCAGCAGCTTTAATGCAGGGACGAACACTGAAGCTTTCTTT
TRBV5-1	-	TRBJ1-2	-	CASSETGPEGYTF	TGCGCCAGCAGCGAAACCGGGCCCGAGGGCTACACCTTC
TRBV19	-	TRBJ1-4	-	CASSAYSPGLNEKLFF	TGTGCCAGTAGTGCCTACTCGCCGGGACTGAATGAAAAACTGTTTTTT
TRBV27	-	TRBJ2-6	-	CASSLQGATSGANVLTF	TGTGCCAGCAGTTTACAGGGCGCGACCTCTGGGGCCAACGTCCTGACTTTC
TRBV24-1	-	TRBJ1-2	-	CATSDRQSFYGYTF	TGTGCCACCAGTGACCGCCAGAGTTTCTATGGCTACACCTTC
TRBV28	-	TRBJ2-3	-	CASIPDSTDTQYF	TGTGCCAGCATCCCGGACAGCACAGATACGCAGTATTTT
TRBV9	few	TRBJ1-3	-	CASSPPSGQTATIYF	TGTGCCAGCAGCCCCCCCTCGGGGCAGACGGCGACCATATATTTT
TRBV7-2	few	TRBJ2-4	-	CASSFDQSNIQYF	TGTGCCAGCAGCTTCGACCAGAGTAACATTCAGTACTTC
TRBV12-3/TRBV12-4	few	TRBJ2-5	-	CASSPPRGGRETQYF	TGTGCCAGCAGCCCGCCCAGGGGGGGAAGAGAGACCCAGTACTTC
TRBV27	once	TRBJ1-5	-	CASSSDQPQHF	TGTGCCAGCAGTTCCGATCAGCCCCAGCATTTT
TRBV19	-	TRBJ2-1	-	CASSIPASVAYNEQFF	TGTGCCAGTAGTATTCCGGCTAGCGTGGCCTACAATGAGCAGTTCTTC
TRBV28	-	TRBJ1-2	-	CASSFDTFYGYTF	TGTGCCAGCAGCTTCGACACCTTCTATGGCTACACCTTC
TRBV9	-	TRBJ2-6	TRBD1	CASSETTGASGANVLTF	TGTGCCAGCAGCGAGACCACAGGGGCCTCTGGGGCCAACGTCCTGACTTTC
TRBV20-1	few	TRBJ1-5	TRBD1	CSARGQFNQPQHF	TGCAGTGCTAGGGGACAGTTCAATCAGCCCCAGCATTTT
TRBV30	few	TRBJ2-3	TRBD1	CAWSIGGFGTDTQYF	TGTGCCTGGAGTATAGGGGGCTTCGGCACAGATACGCAGTATTTT
TRBV27	-	TRBJ1-2	-	CASSLYGVGAPGGYTF	TGTGCCAGCAGTTTATACGGGGTTGGGGCTCCGGGGGGCTACACCTTC
TRBV12-3/TRBV12-4	-	TRBJ1-1	TRBD1	CASSLLGTGRTEAFF	TGTGCCAGCAGTCTGTTGGGGACAGGGAGGACTGAAGCTTTCTTT
TRBV28	-	TRBJ1-5	-	CASSPAQGSGNQPQHF	TGTGCCAGCAGTCCTGCACAGGGTTCGGGCAATCAGCCCCAGCATTTT
TRBV11-2	-	TRBJ1-1	TRBD1	CASSLNPGQGASGTEAFF	TGTGCCAGCAGCCTCAACCCAGGACAGGGGGCGTCGGGCACTGAAGCTTTCTTT
TRBV12-3/TRBV12-4	-	TRBJ1-4	-	CASSLQGHVLFF	TGTGCCAGCAGTCTCCAGGGCCATGTACTGTTTTTT
TRBV7-9	-	TRBJ1-3	-	CASSFTSGNTIYF	TGTGCCAGCAGCTTTACTTCTGGAAACACCATATATTTT
TRBV5-4	few	TRBJ1-2	-	CASSAGSGYGYTF	TGTGCCAGCAGCGCGGGGAGTGGCTATGGCTACACCTTC
TRBV12-3/TRBV12-4	many	TRBJ2-3	-	CATRPFSTDTQYF	TGTGCCACCAGGCCCTTTAGCACAGATACGCAGTATTTT
TRBV20-1	few	TRBJ1-2	-	CSAGEGGQSYGYTF	TGCAGTGCCGGGGAGGGGGGGCAAAGCTATGGCTACACCTTC
TRBV7-6	-	TRBJ2-1	TRBD1	CASSLQGTAVNEQFF	TGTGCCAGCAGCTTACAGGGGACAGCCGTCAATGAGCAGTTCTTC
TRBV3-1	-	TRBJ2-7	TRBD1	CASSHTGQGALYEQYF	TGTGCCAGCAGCCACACGGGACAGGGGGCTCTGTACGAGCAGTACTTC